Each of the 15 T cell receptor beta chains below was sequenced from the same sample in a study of blood T cell repertoires in COVID-19. Sequenced by immunoSEQ multiplex PCR; TCRdb stores in-frame clones only, minus some. The sample carries around 130,000 clones, less than 90% recorded once. The sample was peripheral blood. Receptors were obtained from a man aged 25-45 years with COVID-19, enrolled during active disease.

V is TRBV11-2 and J is TRBJ2-6; D is unresolved. Trimming stripped 5 bases from V and 0 bases from J, with 17 bases between. The CDR3 is 18 amino acids. CDR1 and CDR2 (germline): SGHAT, FQNNGV. The CDR3 bases are TGTGCCAGCAGCCCTTTAGTGGTGGTGAGCTCTGGGGCCAACGTCCTGACTTTC. The encoded protein is CASSPLVVVSSGANVLTF.

The sample holds one count of this clone. The gene calls are TRBV10-3 and TRBJ1-2; D is possibly TRBD1 (5 bases). V was shortened by 0 bases and J by 8 bases, with 22 bases between the two germline ends. Germline V gives CDR1 ENHRY, CDR2 SYGVKD. This CDR3 is 17 amino acids long. CDR3 DNA sequence: TGTGCCATCAGTGAGTCGGTTCGTGGGGGGGAAATTGGCGGCTACACCTTC. Its translation is CAISESVRGGEIGGYTF.

The J gene is TRBJ1-1, the V gene TRBV19; maybe TRBD1 (5 bases). Deletions cut 2 bases from V and 2 bases from J, with 9 bases between. CDR3 size: 14 residues. The germline V gene has CDR1 LNHDA and CDR2 SQIVND (reference sequence). The CDR3 DNA is TGTGCCAGTAGTATACAGGGCACCAACACTGAAGCTTTCTTT. It codes for CASSIQGTNTEAFF.

The genes are TRBV7-3 and TRBJ2-1, with D possibly TRBD1 on 6 matching bases. V lost 5 bases, J lost 0 bases, and 11 bases lay in between. There are 15 residues in the CDR3. The germline V gene has CDR1 SGHTA and CDR2 FQGTGA. CDR3 residues: CASSLDRGSYNEQFF. The CDR3 DNA reads TGTGCCAGCAGCCTGGACAGAGGCTCCTACAATGAGCAGTTCTTC.

The V gene is TRBV21-1, the J gene TRBJ2-1; the table's TRBD2 call for D was not verified on the DNA. TRBV21-1 is given as a pseudogene. The CDR3 spans 14 residues. CDR3 protein: CASSTTSVYNEQFF. DNA for the CDR3: TGTGCCAGCAGCACCACTAGCGTTTACAATGAGCAGTTCTTC.

Here the CDR3 reads CASSLDGSGYEQYF. DNA of the CDR3: TGTGCCAGCAGCTTAGATGGGTCAGGATACGAGCAGTACTTC. The chain carries TRBV11-2 and TRBJ2-7, with D uncertain. Trimming took 0 bases from V and 4 from J, leaving 10 bases between them. The germline V gene has CDR1 SGHAT and CDR2 FQNNGV. The CDR3 runs to 14 residues.

This clone was recorded once. The V and J genes are TRBV20-1 and TRBJ2-1, with 11 bases aligning to TRBD2. Trimming at V came to 3 bases and at J to 1 base, leaving 11 bases not matched to a gene. Germline V gene sequence: CDR1 DFQATT, CDR2 SNEGSKA (reference sequence). CDR3 size: 18 residues. CDR3 sequence (DNA): TGCAGTGCTAGTTATAGCGGGAGGGCCTTACGGTCCTACAATGAGCAGTTCTTC. Its translation: CSASYSGRALRSYNEQFF.

The CDR3: CASSSKVQGAYEQYF. The CDR3 DNA follows: TGTGCCAGCAGCTCGAAGGTACAGGGGGCCTACGAGCAGTACTTC. The chain links TRBV7-2 to TRBJ2-7; 8 nucleotides match TRBD1. CDR1 is SGHTA, CDR2 FQGNSA, per germline. CDR3 length: 15 amino acids. V was clipped by 4 bases and J by 2 bases; unmatched bases: 7.

This rearrangement joins TRBV2 to TRBJ1-1; 8 bases match TRBD1. Trimming at V came to 6 bases and at J to 10 bases, leaving 13 bases not matched to a gene. CDR1 and CDR2 from the germline V gene are SNHLY and FYNNEI. This CDR3 spans 14 amino acids. CDR3 nucleotides: TGTGCCAGCAGAGCGATTGGACAGGGTTCTGTAGCTTTCTTT. This sequence encodes CASRAIGQGSVAFF. The full variable domain, rest sourced from reference TRBV2 and TRBJ1-1, is EPEVTQTPSHQVTQMGQEVILRCVPISNHLYFYWYRQILGQKVEFLVSFYNNEISEKSEIFDDQFSVERPDGSNFTLKIRSTKLEDSAMYFCASRAIGQGSVAFFGQGTRLTVV.

This clone was observed once. The chain employs TRBV19 and TRBJ1-5; D gene ambiguous. This CDR3 is 13 amino acids long. Germline lookup yields CDR1 LNHDA and CDR2 SQIVND (reference sequence). The V gene lost 4 bases and the J gene lost 7 bases, with 11 bases spanning the gap. The CDR3 nucleotides read TGTGCCAGTAGTAGGATCCCAGGACAGCCCCAGCATTTT. Protein sequence: CASSRIPGQPQHF.

V usage is TRBV7-6 and J usage is TRBJ2-7; D perhaps matches TRBD1 (5 bases). CDR1 SGHVS and CDR2 FNYEAQ come from the germline V gene. The CDR3 is made up of 14 amino acids. V was shortened by 4 bases and J by 3 bases, with 13 bases between the two germline ends. The CDR3 spells CASSYGRTSYEQYF. DNA of the CDR3: TGTGCCAGCAGCTACGGCAGGACAAGCTACGAGCAGTACTTC.

V gene TRBV4-1 combines with J gene TRBJ1-4, with D unclear. V lost 3 bases and J 7 bases, leaving 15 bases between the germline ends. This CDR3 comprises 15 residues. Germline values: CDR1 MGHRA, CDR2 YSYEKL. This chain's CDR3 is CASSQEEWGGEKLFF. CDR3 nucleotides: TGCGCCAGCAGCCAGGAGGAGTGGGGAGGTGAAAAACTGTTTTTT.

The CDR3 nucleotides read TGTGCCAGCAGGCCCCGGACACAGGATGGCTACACCTTC. Translated, it gives CASRPRTQDGYTF. The V gene is TRBV6-5, the J gene TRBJ1-2, with D possibly being TRBD1 (5 bases). Germline V gene lookup returns CDR1 MNHEY and CDR2 SVGAGI. The V end lost 6 bases, the J end lost 6 bases, and 14 bases lay between the germline ends. CDR3 length: 13 residues.

The J gene is TRBJ2-3, the V gene TRBV7-9, with 7 nucleotides matching TRBD2. In germline, CDR1 is SEHNR, CDR2 FQNEAQ (reference sequence). Germline trimming cut 2 bases from V and 5 bases from J; bases unmatched to any gene: 7. The CDR3 is 15 amino acids. The CDR3 bases are TGTGCCAGCAGCTTAAGGGCGGGAGTTGTAGATACGCAGTATTTT. The encoded protein is CASSLRAGVVDTQYF.

The rearrangement joins TRBV18 to TRBJ1-3; 8 bases are a match to TRBD1. CDR1 is KGHSH, CDR2 LQKENI, per germline. This CDR3 has 17 residues. Germline trimming cut 2 bases from V and 0 bases from J; bases unmatched to any gene: 6. CDR3 region: CASSPNRGSISGNTIYF. Here the CDR3 DNA reads TGTGCCAGCTCACCAAACAGGGGGTCAATCTCTGGAAACACCATATATTTT.